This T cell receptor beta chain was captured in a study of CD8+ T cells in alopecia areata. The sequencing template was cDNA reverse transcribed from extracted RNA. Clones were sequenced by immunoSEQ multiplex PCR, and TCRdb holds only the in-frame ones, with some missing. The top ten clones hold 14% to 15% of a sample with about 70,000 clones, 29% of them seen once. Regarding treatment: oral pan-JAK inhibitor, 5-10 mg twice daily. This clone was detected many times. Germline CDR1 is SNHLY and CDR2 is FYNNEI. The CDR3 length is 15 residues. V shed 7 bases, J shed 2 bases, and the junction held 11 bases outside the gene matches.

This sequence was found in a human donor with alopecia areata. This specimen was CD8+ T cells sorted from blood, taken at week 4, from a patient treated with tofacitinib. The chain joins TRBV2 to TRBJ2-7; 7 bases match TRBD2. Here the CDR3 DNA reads TGTGCCAGCAACCCCAGATGGGGGGGGACCTACGAGCAGTACTTC. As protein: CASNPRWGGTYEQYF.